The 3 T cell receptor beta chains presented below share a single source sample, sequenced in a study of shared clonotypes between healthy human individuals (dated by TCRdb to the early 2020s). The library was produced with the immunoSEQ multiplex PCR assay. As stored in TCRdb, this immuneACCESS dataset retains in-frame rearrangements with V and J assigned. A fraction of the clones does not appear; measured against another copy, unresolved V genes explain less than half of the discrepancy, and the remainder lacks a known reason. Recorded for this sample are fewer than 850,000 clones; about 96% of them occurred a single time. The ten biggest clones cover about 0.25% of the sample. CD8 naive samples were obtained by positive selection for CCR7 among CD45RO-negative cells, yielding a CD45RA+CCR7+ population from which TemRA cells were excluded. Sample: naive CD8+ T cells sorted from blood. The cell subset or site label, as the study defines it: CD45RA+CCR7+. The source is a man aged 30 to 39 in good health.

The chain carries TRBV7-8 and TRBJ2-7; 9 nucleotides agree with TRBD1. The V and J ends lost 5 bases and 0 bases, in that order; junction bases with no gene match: 17. The germline V gene encodes CDR1 SGHVS and CDR2 FQNEAQ. The length of the CDR3 is 19 residues. The CDR3 DNA sequence: TGTGCCAGCAGCCTGGGGACAGGGTCATTCACTATCAGCTCCTACGAGCAGTACTTC. Protein sequence: CASSLGTGSFTISSYEQYF.

The rearrangement joins TRBV28 to TRBJ2-3, with 8 positions matching TRBD2. The V and J ends lost 0 bases and 0 bases, in that order; junction bases with no gene match: 2. This CDR3 is built from 16 residues. Per the germline V gene, CDR1 is MDHEN and CDR2 is SYDVKM. In nucleotides, the CDR3 is TGTGCCAGCAGTTTATGGGAGCGGGGGAGCACAGATACGCAGTATTTT. Protein: CASSLWERGSTDTQYF.

The chain carries TRBV27 and TRBJ2-3, with TRBD2 matching 15 bases. Germline V gene lookup returns CDR1 MNHEY and CDR2 SMNVEV (reference sequence). The junction had 5 bases not matched to a gene; V was cut back by 5 bases and J by 2 bases. The length of the CDR3 is 17 residues. In nucleotides, the CDR3 is TGTGCCAGCAGTGCGGGACTAGCGGGAGGACACACAGATACGCAGTATTTT. Translated, it gives CASSAGLAGGHTDTQYF.